This T cell receptor beta chain came from a study of radiotherapy plus CTLA-4 blockade in lung cancer. The wider study: An objective response was seen in about a sixth of patients, and disease control in roughly 28%.

Chemo-refractory metastatic non-small-cell lung cancer patients were treated with focal radiation plus CTLA-4 blockade with ipilimumab. On this clone itself: Its specificity is unknown.

General study results and limits: After radiotherapy and ipilimumab, tumor-derived clones expanded in peripheral blood. Reports identified early blood T cell clone dynamics, with interferon-beta, as the best response predictor.

This table comes from immunoSEQ multiplex PCR, and its TCRdb copy is limited to in-frame clones, with some not included. This table has approximately 40,000 clones, approximately 86% appearing once. This TCR came from a human donor with non-small cell lung cancer whose response to radiotherapy plus ipilimumab could not be evaluated. The sample consisted of peripheral blood, taken from a patient treated with radiotherapy plus ipilimumab.

The CDR3: CASSEGSSYEQYF. The CDR3 coding sequence is TGTGCCAGCAGTGAAGGCAGTTCCTACGAGCAGTACTTC. The J gene is TRBJ2-7, the V gene TRBV6-1; no reliable D call. This CDR3 has 13 residues. Trimming pared 1 base from V and 1 base from J, leaving 5 bases between. Germline V gene data show CDR1 as MNHNS and CDR2 as SASEGT.